A selection of T cell receptor beta chains follows, all from one sample in a study of technical replicates of blood from four donors. Profiled with immunoSEQ multiplex PCR; TCRdb holds only in-frame clones, not every one. This sample has about 74,000 clones, with about 91% found just once. The sequenced material came from T cells isolated from PBMCs. The receptors derive from a human donor in good health. The CDR3 runs from the conserved cysteine through the conserved F or W. A D gene is named only where the DNA matches it firmly. The size field is filled for only some rows; it gives once, few, many or a size class.

v_gene: TRBV6-5; d_gene: NA; j_gene: TRBJ1-5; abundance: NA; CDR3aa: CASSYSRAERQHF; CDR3nt: TGTGCCAGCAGTTACTCGAGGGCAGAACGCCAGCATTTT
v_gene: TRBV5-1; d_gene: TRBD1; j_gene: TRBJ2-5; abundance: NA; CDR3aa: CASSRGRETQYF; CDR3nt: TGCGCCAGCAGCAGGGGGCGAGAGACCCAGTACTTC
v_gene: TRBV4-3; d_gene: NA; j_gene: TRBJ1-2; abundance: NA; CDR3aa: CASSQDHQKNYGYTF; CDR3nt: TGCGCCAGCAGCCAAGACCATCAGAAAAACTATGGCTACACCTTC
v_gene: TRBV7-2; d_gene: NA; j_gene: TRBJ2-1; abundance: NA; CDR3aa: CASSLQGYNEQFF; CDR3nt: TGTGCCAGCAGCTTACAGGGTTACAATGAGCAGTTCTTC
v_gene: TRBV19; d_gene: TRBD1; j_gene: TRBJ1-1; abundance: NA; CDR3aa: CASSTLGQGGWGTEAFF; CDR3nt: TGTGCCAGTAGTACCCTCGGACAGGGAGGATGGGGCACTGAAGCTTTCTTT
v_gene: TRBV9; d_gene: TRBD1; j_gene: TRBJ2-1; abundance: NA; CDR3aa: CASGDRASYNEQFF; CDR3nt: TGTGCCAGCGGGGACAGGGCTTCCTACAATGAGCAGTTCTTC
v_gene: TRBV9; d_gene: TRBD2; j_gene: TRBJ2-1; abundance: NA; CDR3aa: CASSLSTSGTAYEQFF; CDR3nt: TGTGCCAGCAGCCTTAGCACTAGCGGGACAGCCTATGAGCAGTTCTTC
v_gene: TRBV4-3; d_gene: TRBD2; j_gene: TRBJ2-1; abundance: NA; CDR3aa: CASSLILAGENNEQFF; CDR3nt: TGCGCCAGCAGCCTCATTTTAGCGGGAGAGAACAATGAGCAGTTCTTC
v_gene: TRBV7-6; d_gene: NA; j_gene: TRBJ2-7; abundance: NA; CDR3aa: CASSLEGTQSGEQYF; CDR3nt: TGTGCCAGCAGCTTAGAAGGGACTCAAAGCGGGGAGCAGTACTTC
v_gene: TRBV19; d_gene: NA; j_gene: TRBJ1-5; abundance: NA; CDR3aa: CASSIWSPGASNQPQHF; CDR3nt: TGTGCCAGTAGTATTTGGAGCCCAGGGGCGAGCAATCAGCCCCAGCATTTT
v_gene: TRBV19; d_gene: NA; j_gene: TRBJ1-1; abundance: NA; CDR3aa: CASSQNTEAFF; CDR3nt: TGTGCCAGTAGTCAAAACACAGAAGCTTTCTTT
v_gene: TRBV11-2; d_gene: NA; j_gene: TRBJ1-2; abundance: NA; CDR3aa: CASSSLGTSGYTF; CDR3nt: TGTGCCAGCAGCTCCTTAGGGACATCCGGCTACACCTTC
v_gene: TRBV5-5; d_gene: TRBD2; j_gene: TRBJ2-7; abundance: NA; CDR3aa: CASSLSGASYEQYF; CDR3nt: TGTGCCAGCAGCTTGAGCGGGGCCTCCTACGAGCAGTACTTC
v_gene: TRBV15; d_gene: NA; j_gene: TRBJ2-7; abundance: NA; CDR3aa: CATSRGIGQPTSEQYF; CDR3nt: TGTGCCACCAGCAGGGGGATCGGACAGCCTACTTCCGAGCAGTACTTC
v_gene: TRBV13; d_gene: TRBD1; j_gene: TRBJ2-7; abundance: NA; CDR3aa: CASSLSGTGIYEQYF; CDR3nt: TGTGCCAGCAGCCTATCCGGGACAGGGATCTACGAGCAGTACTTC
v_gene: TRBV29-1; d_gene: TRBD2; j_gene: TRBJ2-1; abundance: NA; CDR3aa: CSVEDVETSADNEQFF; CDR3nt: TGCAGCGTTGAAGACGTTGAGACTAGCGCCGACAATGAGCAGTTCTTC
v_gene: TRBV20-1; d_gene: TRBD2; j_gene: TRBJ2-7; abundance: NA; CDR3aa: CSARTSGEQYF; CDR3nt: TGCAGTGCTAGGACTAGCGGAGAGCAGTACTTC
v_gene: TRBV11-2; d_gene: NA; j_gene: TRBJ1-1; abundance: NA; CDR3aa: CASSSQGDTEAFF; CDR3nt: TGTGCCAGCAGCTCACAGGGAGACACTGAAGCTTTCTTT
v_gene: TRBV6-1; d_gene: NA; j_gene: TRBJ1-4; abundance: once; CDR3aa: CASRGDGEKLFF; CDR3nt: TGTGCCAGCCGGGGGGACGGAGAAAAACTGTTTTTT
v_gene: TRBV5-4; d_gene: TRBD1; j_gene: TRBJ2-7; abundance: NA; CDR3aa: CASSSRQGTYEQYF; CDR3nt: TGTGCCAGCAGCTCCCGACAGGGTACCTACGAGCAGTACTTC
v_gene: TRBV2; d_gene: TRBD2; j_gene: TRBJ2-5; abundance: NA; CDR3aa: CASSITVGGETQYF; CDR3nt: TGTGCCAGCAGTATCACGGTGGGGGGGGAGACCCAGTACTTC
v_gene: TRBV7-6; d_gene: TRBD1; j_gene: TRBJ2-7; abundance: NA; CDR3aa: CASSSGTGKAYEQYF; CDR3nt: TGTGCCAGCAGCTCGGGGACAGGGAAAGCCTACGAGCAGTACTTC
v_gene: TRBV4-2; d_gene: TRBD2; j_gene: TRBJ2-1; abundance: NA; CDR3aa: CASSQEEDALAGVVSYNEQFF; CDR3nt: TGTGCCAGCAGCCAAGAGGAGGATGCGCTAGCGGGAGTAGTATCCTACAATGAGCAGTTCTTC
v_gene: TRBV19; d_gene: NA; j_gene: TRBJ1-3; abundance: NA; CDR3aa: CASTGIGNTIYF; CDR3nt: TGTGCCAGTACCGGTATTGGAAACACCATATATTTT
v_gene: TRBV7-8; d_gene: NA; j_gene: TRBJ1-4; abundance: NA; CDR3aa: CASSPYVAVTNEKLFF; CDR3nt: TGTGCCAGCAGCCCCTACGTAGCTGTAACGAATGAAAAACTGTTTTTT
v_gene: TRBV2; d_gene: TRBD2; j_gene: TRBJ2-1; abundance: once; CDR3aa: CASSVLGLGYDEQFF; CDR3nt: TGTGCCAGCAGTGTCTTGGGACTAGGTTACGATGAGCAGTTCTTC
v_gene: TRBV7-2; d_gene: NA; j_gene: TRBJ2-7; abundance: NA; CDR3aa: CASSSAYEQYF; CDR3nt: TGTGCCAGCAGCTCAGCCTACGAGCAGTACTTC
v_gene: TRBV27; d_gene: TRBD2; j_gene: TRBJ2-1; abundance: NA; CDR3aa: CASSPRTSGNGEQFF; CDR3nt: TGTGCCAGCAGTCCAAGGACTAGCGGGAACGGTGAGCAGTTCTTC
v_gene: TRBV7-7; d_gene: NA; j_gene: TRBJ1-4; abundance: NA; CDR3aa: CASSFGPNEKLFF; CDR3nt: TGTGCTAGCAGCTTTGGGCCGAATGAAAAACTGTTTTTT
v_gene: TRBV2; d_gene: TRBD2; j_gene: TRBJ2-7; abundance: NA; CDR3aa: CASTTRAGAYEQYF; CDR3nt: TGTGCCAGCACCACCCGGGCGGGAGCCTACGAGCAGTACTTC
v_gene: TRBV25-1; d_gene: NA; j_gene: TRBJ2-5; abundance: NA; CDR3aa: CATPARFQFQETQYF; CDR3nt: TGTGCCACCCCTGCACGTTTTCAGTTCCAAGAGACCCAGTACTTC
v_gene: TRBV4-2; d_gene: TRBD2; j_gene: TRBJ2-7; abundance: NA; CDR3aa: CASSQSLAGTYEQYF; CDR3nt: TGTGCCAGCAGCCAGTCCCTAGCGGGAACCTACGAGCAGTACTTC
v_gene: TRBV6-1; d_gene: TRBD1; j_gene: TRBJ2-5; abundance: NA; CDR3aa: CASRLTGSIETQYF; CDR3nt: TGTGCCAGCAGATTGACAGGGTCAATAGAGACCCAGTACTTC
v_gene: TRBV4-3; d_gene: TRBD2; j_gene: TRBJ2-3; abundance: NA; CDR3aa: CASSQEVAGISEDTQYF; CDR3nt: TGCGCCAGCAGCCAAGAGGTAGCGGGAATTAGTGAAGATACGCAGTATTTT
v_gene: TRBV7-3; d_gene: NA; j_gene: TRBJ2-1; abundance: NA; CDR3aa: CASSLEMASRYNEQFF; CDR3nt: TGTGCCAGCAGCTTAGAAATGGCTAGCCGATACAATGAGCAGTTCTTC
v_gene: TRBV29-1; d_gene: NA; j_gene: TRBJ1-3; abundance: NA; CDR3aa: CSVADRYSGNTIYF; CDR3nt: TGCAGCGTAGCAGACAGGTATTCTGGAAACACCATATATTTT
v_gene: TRBV6-1; d_gene: TRBD1; j_gene: TRBJ1-3; abundance: NA; CDR3aa: CASIGDRGNTIYF; CDR3nt: TGTGCCAGCATCGGGGACAGGGGAAACACCATATATTTT
v_gene: TRBV28; d_gene: NA; j_gene: TRBJ2-7; abundance: NA; CDR3aa: CASSPNRVHEQYF; CDR3nt: TGTGCCAGCAGTCCGAACAGGGTCCACGAGCAGTACTTC
v_gene: TRBV5-1; d_gene: TRBD2; j_gene: TRBJ2-1; abundance: once; CDR3aa: CASSLEHERETDNEQFF; CDR3nt: TGCGCCAGCAGCTTGGAACACGAGCGGGAGACCGACAATGAGCAGTTCTTC
v_gene: TRBV19; d_gene: TRBD1; j_gene: TRBJ1-5; abundance: NA; CDR3aa: CASDTGGRQPQHF; CDR3nt: TGTGCCAGTGATACAGGGGGCCGACAGCCCCAGCATTTT
v_gene: TRBV6-6; d_gene: NA; j_gene: TRBJ2-2; abundance: NA; CDR3aa: CASSHDRENTGELFF; CDR3nt: TGTGCCAGCAGCCACGATCGGGAGAACACCGGGGAGCTGTTTTTT